These T cell receptor beta chains were read from a single sample in a study of Siglec-9 on CD8 T cells in melanoma. The method was immunoSEQ multiplex PCR; TCRdb's version includes in-frame clones alone and lacks a portion of them. Here the sample spans roughly 35,000 clones, more than 65% being singletons. Source material: Siglec-9- CD8+ T cells sorted from blood. These receptors were collected from a human donor in good health. Both conserved end residues are part of each CDR3. Each record gives: D gene, V gene, CDR3 protein. The D gene is left open where the match is weak.

>TRBD1|TRBV4-1
CASRETGFSSPLHF
>.|TRBV7-6
CASSPGPNYEQYF
>.|TRBV11-2
CASSLTGEKLFF
>.|TRBV15
CATSRDRENTEAFF
>.|TRBV28
CASSLSGNTEAFF
>TRBD2|TRBV7-3
CASSLIGLAGGPSSYNEQFF
>TRBD1|TRBV28
CASSSTREGTALYGYTF
>TRBD2|TRBV5-6
CASSFAGAFYNEQFF
>TRBD2|TRBV7-9
CASSFPSSGPETQYF
>.|TRBV11-2
CASSLGVNEQFF
>TRBD1|TRBV27
CASSLVGTGRYEQYF
>.|TRBV5-6
CASSYPGPREQFF
>.|TRBV9
CASSEGTGTDTQYF
>.|TRBV5-4
CASRPGGMNTEAFF
>TRBD2|TRBV15
CATSREQAGFTDTQYF
>.|TRBV6-5
CASSLQGTQYF
>.|TRBV6-5
CASSRGRNTEAFF
>.|TRBV7-9
CASSPPGGGSYEQYF
>.|TRBV29-1
CSVEVGVEQYF
>.|TRBV10-3
CAISEPTEIPDTQYF
>.|TRBV19
CASSIVTGWNTEAFF
>.|TRBV11-2
CASSSGWDRPSGYTF
>.|TRBV7-9
CASSSSRTQYF
>TRBD1|TRBV27
CASSLRRTGYGYTF
>.|TRBV28
CASSGWQVSTEAFF
>.|TRBV11-2
CASSRKDSPLHF
>.|TRBV2
CASTPGQPQTYEQYF
>.|TRBV18
CASSVRGPPEPEAFF
>.|TRBV4-1
CASSQISGLRKGQYF
>.|TRBV30
CAWGPSASYEQYF
>.|TRBV5-1
CASSLVTGNEAFF
>TRBD1|TRBV5-4
CASSGGQGAGNTIYF
>TRBD2|TRBV4-2
CASSQELAGGPVLETQYF
>TRBD2|TRBV25-1
CASSENPGLAGAETQYF
>.|TRBV27
CASSNRENTEAFF
>.|TRBV19
CATSEAREFYGYTF
>TRBD1|TRBV19
CATSGRWDRNNYGYTF
>TRBD1|TRBV6-1
CANGDSVTEAFF
>.|TRBV5-1
CASSLAVVGESYNEQFF
>.|TRBV27
CASSSAGEPNTGELFF
>.|TRBV28
CASSPPRNTEAFF